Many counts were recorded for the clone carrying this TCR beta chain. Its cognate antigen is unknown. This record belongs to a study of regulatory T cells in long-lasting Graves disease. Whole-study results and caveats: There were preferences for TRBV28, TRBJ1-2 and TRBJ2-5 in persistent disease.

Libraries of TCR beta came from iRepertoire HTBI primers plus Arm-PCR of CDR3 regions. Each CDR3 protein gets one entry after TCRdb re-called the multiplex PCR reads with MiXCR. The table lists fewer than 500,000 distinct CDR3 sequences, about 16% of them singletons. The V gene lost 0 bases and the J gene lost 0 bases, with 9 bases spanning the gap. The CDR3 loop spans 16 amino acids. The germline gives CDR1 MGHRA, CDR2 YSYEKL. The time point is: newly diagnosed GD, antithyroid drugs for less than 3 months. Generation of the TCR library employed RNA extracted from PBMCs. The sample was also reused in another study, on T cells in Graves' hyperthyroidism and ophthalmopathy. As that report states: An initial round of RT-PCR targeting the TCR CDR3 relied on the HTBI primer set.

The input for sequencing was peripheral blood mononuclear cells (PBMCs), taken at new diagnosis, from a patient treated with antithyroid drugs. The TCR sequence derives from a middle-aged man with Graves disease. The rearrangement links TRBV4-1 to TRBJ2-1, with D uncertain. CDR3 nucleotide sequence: TGCGCCAGCAGCCAAGATCAGGCCAGCTCCTACAATGAGCAGTTCTTC. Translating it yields CASSQDQASSYNEQFF.